What follows are 21 T cell receptor beta chains derived from one specimen sequenced in a study of T cells in Graves' hyperthyroidism and ophthalmopathy. Amplified TCR beta CDR3 regions derived from RNA transcripts. Primed by the HTBI set, a first-round RT-PCR was run on the TCR CDR3. In TCRdb, the multiplex PCR reads were re-called with MiXCR into one record per CDR3 protein. The sample carries approximately 370,000 distinct CDR3 sequences, 14% to 15% recorded once. The sequencing sample was made of blood. The receptors derive from a woman in her 30s with Graves' hyperthyroidism.

This clonotype was counted only a few times. For the CDR3, the DNA is TGTGCCAGTAGCCCCGGGACTAGGTACAATGAGCAGTTCTTC. Its protein product is CASSPGTRYNEQFF. The J gene is TRBJ2-1, the V gene TRBV19; 8 nucleotides agree with TRBD2. Germline V gene sequence: CDR1 LNHDA, CDR2 SQIVND (reference sequence). Trimming cost V 6 bases and J 4 bases; bases outside gene matches: 5. This CDR3 region has 14 residues.

Of note for this clonotype: With a much larger clone just one base away, this may be a read error. The chain uses TRBV3-1 and TRBJ2-1, with D unresolved. From germline, CDR1 is LGHDT and CDR2 YNNKEL (reference sequence). The CDR3 loop spans 18 amino acids. The CDR3 region is CASSRIFPGPTSYNDQFF. CDR3 nucleotide sequence: TGTGCCAGCAGCCGAATATTCCCGGGCCCGACCTCCTACAATGATCAGTTCTTC.

This clonotype was seen a few times. A much more abundant neighbour one base away suggests this may be a read error. This sequence joins TRBV5-1 and TRBJ2-3; 7 bases agree with TRBD1. Germline V gene data show CDR1 as SGHRS and CDR2 as YFSETQ. The CDR3 is made up of 14 amino acids. The ends lost 5 bases at V and 0 bases at J; junction bases unmatched: 3. CDR3 DNA sequence: TGCGCCAGCAGACCGGGACAGAGCACAGATACGCAGTATTTT. This translates into CASRPGQSTDTQYF.

The sample holds many counts of this clonotype. CDR3 nucleotides: TGTGCCAGCAGCGCGACTAGCGGGACGCGCACAGATACGCAGTATTTT. This gives the protein CASSATSGTRTDTQYF. The V call is TRBV6-1, the J call TRBJ2-3; 11 bases are a match to TRBD2. The CDR3 extends over 16 amino acids. Germline V gives CDR1 MNHNS, CDR2 SASEGT. V gave up 6 bases and J gave up 1 base; unmatched junction bases: 6.

This clonotype was seen more than once but under ten times. The chain has TRBV11-1 and TRBJ2-1, with 16 nucleotides matching TRBD2. Germline CDR1 is SGHAT and CDR2 is FQDESV (reference sequence). V shed 4 bases, J shed 0 bases, and the junction held 3 bases outside the gene matches. This CDR3 region has 18 residues. CDR3 sequence reads: CASSSGLAGGPSYNEQFF. The CDR3 DNA is TGTGCCAGCAGCTCGGGACTAGCGGGAGGGCCCTCCTACAATGAGCAGTTCTTC.

This chain connects TRBV7-8 to TRBJ1-4; D is perhaps TRBD1 (5 bases). V was shortened by 4 bases and J by 11 bases, with 11 bases between the two germline ends. Germline assignment: CDR1 SGHVS and CDR2 FQNEAQ. This CDR3 spans 12 amino acids. The CDR3 loop reads CASSYSRDKLFF. In DNA form, the CDR3 reads TGTGCCAGCAGCTACTCCCGGGACAAACTGTTTTTT. The variable domain in full, completed from reference TRBV7-8 and TRBJ1-4, reads GAGVSQSPRYKVAKRGQDVALRCDPISGHVSLFWYQQALGQGPEFLTYFQNEAQLDKSGLPSDRFFAERPEGSVSTLKIQRTQQEDSAVYLCASSYSRDKLFFGSGTQLSVL.

V and J are TRBV19 and TRBJ2-3; weak D call: TRBD1 (6 bases). The V gene's germline CDR1 is LNHDA and CDR2 SQIVND (reference sequence). V shed 9 bases and J shed 5 bases, with 12 bases lying between them. The CDR3 extends over 12 amino acids. The CDR3 is CASHRAGDTQYF. The DNA of the CDR3 is TGTGCCAGCCACAGGGCTGGAGATACGCAGTATTTT.

This clonotype was observed many times. The V and J genes are TRBV20-1 and TRBJ2-1, with 11 nucleotides matching TRBD2. Per the germline V gene, CDR1 is DFQATT and CDR2 is SNEGSKA (reference sequence). This CDR3 is 14 amino acids long. The trim removed 3 bases at V and 7 bases at J, leaving 5 bases unmatched. This CDR3 is CSASSGRAFNEQFF. CDR3 sequence (DNA): TGCAGTGCTAGTAGCGGGAGGGCCTTTAATGAGCAGTTCTTC.

The V and J genes are TRBV24-1 and TRBJ2-6; D is possibly TRBD1 (5 bases). Trimming stripped 1 base from V and 0 bases from J, with 12 bases between. In germline, CDR1 is KGHDR, CDR2 SFDVKD. This CDR3 is 18 amino acids long. The CDR3 loop reads CATSDFRQGASGANVLTF. In DNA, the CDR3 is TGTGCCACCAGTGATTTTAGGCAGGGTGCCTCTGGGGCCAACGTCCTGACTTTC.

V and J are TRBV28 and TRBJ2-4, with TRBD1 matching over 9 bases. Germline assignment: CDR1 MDHEN and CDR2 SYDVKM. The V segment lost 3 bases and the J segment 1 base; nucleotides outside the gene matches: 13. The CDR3 is 19 amino acids. Written as DNA, the CDR3 is TGTGCCAGCAGTTTTCAGCCAACAGGGGGCCTCCTGGCCAAAAACATTCAGTACTTC. Translation: CASSFQPTGGLLAKNIQYF.

Many counts were recorded for this clonotype. The chain couples TRBV12-3 or TRBV12-4 to TRBJ2-7, with 9 bases fitting TRBD2. J lost 1 base, V lost 6 bases, and 4 bases had no gene match. The CDR3 sequence is 14 residues long. The CDR3 region is CASRFSGSSYEQYF. CDR3 nucleotides: TGTGCCAGCAGATTTAGCGGGAGTTCCTACGAGCAGTACTTC.

There are a few counts of this clonotype. The V call is TRBV6-1, the J call TRBJ2-7; D gene uncertain. The CDR3 has 13 amino acids. From germline, CDR1 is MNHNS and CDR2 SASEGT. V dropped 6 bases and J dropped 4 bases, with 13 bases sitting between them. In nucleotides, the CDR3 is TGTGCCAGCAGCGAATTACGTGGGTACGAGCAGTACTTC. It translates to CASSELRGYEQYF.

This clonotype has a count of ten or more. The V and J genes are TRBV10-3 and TRBJ2-7; D gene uncertain. The CDR3 spans 14 residues. V lost 6 bases, J lost 0 bases, and 12 bases lay in between. CDR1 ENHRY and CDR2 SYGVKD come from the germline V gene. The CDR3 here is CAISDLAISYEQYF. The DNA of the CDR3 is TGTGCCATCAGCGACCTGGCCATCTCCTACGAGCAGTACTTC.

This clonotype occurred many times. The gene calls are TRBV20-1 and TRBJ2-1; D possibly corresponds to TRBD1 (6 bases). The CDR3 runs 14 residues. Germline lookup yields CDR1 DFQATT and CDR2 SNEGSKA (reference sequence). Trimming removed 4 bases from V and 0 bases from J, with 10 bases in between. CDR3 sequence: CSATQGSSYNEQFF. The CDR3 DNA follows: TGCAGTGCTACCCAGGGGAGCTCCTACAATGAGCAGTTCTTC.

This clonotype was seen a handful of times. V is TRBV20-1 and J is TRBJ2-7, with 9 nucleotides matching TRBD1. The germline V gene has CDR1 DFQATT and CDR2 SNEGSKA (reference sequence). After removal of 4 bases from V and 3 bases from J, the junction contained 1 base not matched to a gene. The CDR3 loop spans 12 amino acids. The CDR3 reads CSATDRGYEQYF. The DNA of the CDR3 is TGCAGTGCTACGGACAGGGGCTACGAGCAGTACTTC.

This clonotype was picked up many times. The V and J genes are TRBV20-1 and TRBJ2-1; perhaps TRBD1 as D (6 bases). Germline V CDR1 and CDR2: DFQATT, SNEGSKA (reference sequence). The germline V and J ends were trimmed by 6 bases and 8 bases, with 11 bases remaining between them. The CDR3 is 11 amino acids. The CDR3 is CSAGTSYEQFF. The CDR3 DNA sequence: TGCAGTGCGGGGACATCGTATGAGCAGTTCTTC.

The gene calls are TRBV18 and TRBJ2-1, with 11 bases identical to TRBD2. J was trimmed by 4 bases and V by 4 bases; bases with no gene match: 12. The CDR3 has 18 amino acids. Per the germline V gene, CDR1 is KGHSH and CDR2 is LQKENI. The CDR3, as DNA: TGTGCCAGCTCACATAACCCAGCCGGGACTAGCGGATACAATGAGCAGTTCTTC. It specifies CASSHNPAGTSGYNEQFF.

The chain recombines TRBV24-1 with TRBJ2-7; no clear D. The CDR3 runs 12 residues. V gave up 4 bases and J gave up 0 bases, with 3 bases separating them. Germline V gene sequence: CDR1 KGHDR, CDR2 SFDVKD. The CDR3 DNA reads TGTGCCACCAGTGAGGGCTCCTACGAGCAGTACTTC. This encodes CATSEGSYEQYF.

This chain uses TRBV29-1 with TRBJ2-1; D possibly corresponds to TRBD2 (5 bases). The germline CDR1 and CDR2 sequences are SQVTM and ANQGSEA. Between the trimmed V and J ends, which lost 7 bases and 6 bases, there was a span of 13 bases. The CDR3 length is 12 residues. DNA of the CDR3: TGCAGCGCCGGGAATTTCGGCAATGAGCAGTTCTTC. This codes for CSAGNFGNEQFF.

This clonotype was found many times. The rearrangement uses TRBV28 and TRBJ2-5; 9 positions agree with TRBD1. The CDR3 length is 13 residues. Per the germline V gene, CDR1 is MDHEN and CDR2 is SYDVKM. Losses at the gene ends were 6 bases for V and 3 bases for J; bases not matched to a gene: 2. Written as DNA, the CDR3 is TGTGCCAGCAGGGGACAGGGTGAAGAGACCCAGTACTTC. Translation: CASRGQGEETQYF. The full variable domain, with the rest looked up from reference TRBV28 and TRBJ2-5, is DVKVTQSSRYLVKRTGEKVFLECVQDMDHENMFWYRQDPGLGLRLIYFSYDVKMKEKGDIPEGYSVSREKKERFSLILESASTNQTSMYLCASRGQGEETQYFGPGTRLLVL.

The rearrangement links TRBV28 to TRBJ2-1, with D maybe TRBD2 (6 bases). Trimming removed 5 bases from V and 2 bases from J, with 13 bases in between. There are 15 residues in the CDR3. Per germline, CDR1 MDHEN and CDR2 SYDVKM. For the CDR3, the DNA is TGTGCCAGCAGTCGCGGGGCAGGTCCCTACAATGAGCAGTTCTTC. Translating gives CASSRGAGPYNEQFF. The full variable domain, rest sourced from reference TRBV28 and TRBJ2-1, is DVKVTQSSRYLVKRTGEKVFLECVQDMDHENMFWYRQDPGLGLRLIYFSYDVKMKEKGDIPEGYSVSREKKERFSLILESASTNQTSMYLCASSRGAGPYNEQFFGPGTRLTVL.